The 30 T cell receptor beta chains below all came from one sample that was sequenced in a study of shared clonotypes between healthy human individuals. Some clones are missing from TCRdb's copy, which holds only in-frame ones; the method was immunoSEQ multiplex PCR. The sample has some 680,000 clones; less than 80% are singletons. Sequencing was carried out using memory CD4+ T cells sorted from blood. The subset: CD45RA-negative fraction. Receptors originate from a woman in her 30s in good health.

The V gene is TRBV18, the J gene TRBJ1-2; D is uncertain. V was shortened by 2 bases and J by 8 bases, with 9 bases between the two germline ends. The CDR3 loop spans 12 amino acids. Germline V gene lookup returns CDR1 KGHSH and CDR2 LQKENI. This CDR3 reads CASSPDLWGYTF. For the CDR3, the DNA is TGTGCCAGCTCACCAGACCTATGGGGCTACACCTTC.

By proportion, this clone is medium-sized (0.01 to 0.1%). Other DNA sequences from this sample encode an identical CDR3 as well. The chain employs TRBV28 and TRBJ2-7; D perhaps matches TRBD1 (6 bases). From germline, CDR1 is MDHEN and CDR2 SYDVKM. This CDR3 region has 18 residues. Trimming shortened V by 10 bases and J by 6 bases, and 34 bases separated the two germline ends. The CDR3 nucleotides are TGTGCCACCCGAACCGCCGATCTATTTGAGTCAGGGGATAGCGAGCAGTACTTC. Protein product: CATRTADLFESGDSEQYF.

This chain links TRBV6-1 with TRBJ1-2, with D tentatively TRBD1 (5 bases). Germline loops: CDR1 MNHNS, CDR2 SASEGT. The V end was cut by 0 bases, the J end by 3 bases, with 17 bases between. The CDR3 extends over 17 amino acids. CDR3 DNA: TGTGCCAGCAGTGAAGCGTGGGGGGGAGGTTGGGACTATGGCTACACCTTC. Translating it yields CASSEAWGGGWDYGYTF.

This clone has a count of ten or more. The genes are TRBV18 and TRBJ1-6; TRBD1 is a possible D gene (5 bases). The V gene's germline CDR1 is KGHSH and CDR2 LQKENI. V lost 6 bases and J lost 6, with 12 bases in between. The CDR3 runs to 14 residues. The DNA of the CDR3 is TGTGCCAGCTCCCGAGGGGCGCGTAATTCACCCCTCCACTTT. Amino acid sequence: CASSRGARNSPLHF.

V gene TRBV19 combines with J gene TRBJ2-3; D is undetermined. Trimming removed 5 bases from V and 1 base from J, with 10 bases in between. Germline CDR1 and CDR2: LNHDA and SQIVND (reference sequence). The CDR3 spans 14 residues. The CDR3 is CASSAQGGTDTQYF. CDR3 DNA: TGTGCCAGTAGTGCCCAAGGTGGCACAGATACGCAGTATTTT.

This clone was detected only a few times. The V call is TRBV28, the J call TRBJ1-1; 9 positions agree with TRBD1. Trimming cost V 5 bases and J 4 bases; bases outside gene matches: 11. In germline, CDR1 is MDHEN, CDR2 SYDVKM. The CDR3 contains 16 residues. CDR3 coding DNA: TGTGCCAGCAGTGGTAGTACAGGGACAGGGATCACTGAAGCTTTCTTT. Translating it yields CASSGSTGTGITEAFF.

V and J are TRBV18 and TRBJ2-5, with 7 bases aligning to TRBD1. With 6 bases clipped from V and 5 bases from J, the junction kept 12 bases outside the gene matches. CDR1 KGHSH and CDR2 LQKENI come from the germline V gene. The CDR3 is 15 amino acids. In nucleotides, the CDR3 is TGTGCCAGCTCTCAAGCTTGGGACAGAGGGGAGACCCAGTACTTC. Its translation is CASSQAWDRGETQYF.

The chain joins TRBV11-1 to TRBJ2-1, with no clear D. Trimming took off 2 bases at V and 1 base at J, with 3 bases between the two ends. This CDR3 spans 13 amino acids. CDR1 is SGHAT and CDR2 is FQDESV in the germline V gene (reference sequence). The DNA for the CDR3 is TGTGCCAGCAGCTTACAATCCTACAATGAGCAGTTCTTC. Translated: CASSLQSYNEQFF.

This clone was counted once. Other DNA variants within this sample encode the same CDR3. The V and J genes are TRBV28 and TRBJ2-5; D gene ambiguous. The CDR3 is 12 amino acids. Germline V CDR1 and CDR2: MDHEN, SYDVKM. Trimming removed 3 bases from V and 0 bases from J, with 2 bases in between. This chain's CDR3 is CASSLDQETQYF. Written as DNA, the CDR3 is TGTGCCAGCAGTTTGGACCAAGAGACCCAGTACTTC. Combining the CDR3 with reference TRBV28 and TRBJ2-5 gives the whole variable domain DVKVTQSSRYLVKRTGEKVFLECVQDMDHENMFWYRQDPGLGLRLIYFSYDVKMKEKGDIPEGYSVSREKKERFSLILESASTNQTSMYLCASSLDQETQYFGPGTRLLVL.

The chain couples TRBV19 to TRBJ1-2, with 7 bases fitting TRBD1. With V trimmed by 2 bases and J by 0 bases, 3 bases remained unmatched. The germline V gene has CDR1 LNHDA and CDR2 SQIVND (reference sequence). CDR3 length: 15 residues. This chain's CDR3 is CASSILGQTNYGYTF. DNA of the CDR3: TGTGCCAGTAGTATACTGGGACAGACTAACTATGGCTACACCTTC.

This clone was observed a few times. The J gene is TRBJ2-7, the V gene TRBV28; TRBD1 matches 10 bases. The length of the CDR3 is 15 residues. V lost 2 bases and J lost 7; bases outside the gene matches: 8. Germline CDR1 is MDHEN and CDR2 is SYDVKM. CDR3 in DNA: TGTGCCAGCAGTTTACGGACAGGGGGAGGCAGGGAGCAGTACTTC. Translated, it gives CASSLRTGGGREQYF.

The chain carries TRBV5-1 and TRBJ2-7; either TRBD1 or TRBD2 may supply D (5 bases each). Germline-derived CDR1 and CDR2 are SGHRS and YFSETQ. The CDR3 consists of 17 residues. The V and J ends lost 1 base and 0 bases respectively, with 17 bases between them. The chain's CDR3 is CASSLTPGAGLSYEQYF. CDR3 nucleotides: TGCGCCAGCAGCTTGACCCCCGGGGCGGGTCTCTCCTACGAGCAGTACTTC.

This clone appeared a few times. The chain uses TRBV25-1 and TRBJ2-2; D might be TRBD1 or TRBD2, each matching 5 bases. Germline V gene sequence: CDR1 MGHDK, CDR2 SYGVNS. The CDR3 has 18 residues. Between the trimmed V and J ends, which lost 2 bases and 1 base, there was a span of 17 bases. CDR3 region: CASSESWDGTKNTGELFF. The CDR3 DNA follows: TGTGCCAGCAGTGAAAGTTGGGACGGGACGAAGAACACCGGGGAGCTGTTTTTT.

The CDR3, as DNA: TGTGCCAGCAGCTTGGGACTAGCGGAAAACAATGAGCAGTTCTTC. It is translated as CASSLGLAENNEQFF. J is TRBJ2-1 and V is TRBV7-9, with TRBD2 matching over 11 bases. Germline V gene data show CDR1 as SEHNR and CDR2 as FQNEAQ (reference sequence). This CDR3 contains 15 residues. V shed 3 bases, J shed 5 bases, and the junction held 3 bases outside the gene matches.

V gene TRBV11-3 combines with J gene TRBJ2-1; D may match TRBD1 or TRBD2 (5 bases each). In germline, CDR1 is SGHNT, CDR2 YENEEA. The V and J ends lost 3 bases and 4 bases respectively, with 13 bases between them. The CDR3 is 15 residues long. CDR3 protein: CASSLYGGPYNEQFF. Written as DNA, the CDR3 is TGTGCCAGCAGCTTGTATGGGGGACCGTACAATGAGCAGTTCTTC.

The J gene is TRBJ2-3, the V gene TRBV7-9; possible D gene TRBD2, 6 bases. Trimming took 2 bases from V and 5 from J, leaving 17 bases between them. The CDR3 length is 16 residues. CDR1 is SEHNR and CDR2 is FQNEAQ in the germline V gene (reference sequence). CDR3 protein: CASSLSLRLVGDTQYF. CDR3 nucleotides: TGTGCCAGCAGCTTATCTCTTAGACTAGTAGGAGATACGCAGTATTTT.

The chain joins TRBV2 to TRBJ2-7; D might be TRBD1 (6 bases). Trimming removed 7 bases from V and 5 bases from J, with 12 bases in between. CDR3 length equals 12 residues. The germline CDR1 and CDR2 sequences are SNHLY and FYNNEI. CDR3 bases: TGTGCCAGCACACAGGGATTCGACGAGCAGTACTTC. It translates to CASTQGFDEQYF.

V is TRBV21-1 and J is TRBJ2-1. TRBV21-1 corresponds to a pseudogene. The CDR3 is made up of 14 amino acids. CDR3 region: CASSSHRISTRQFF. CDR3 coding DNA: TGTGCCAGCAGTTCCCATAGGATATCAACTCGACAGTTCTTC.

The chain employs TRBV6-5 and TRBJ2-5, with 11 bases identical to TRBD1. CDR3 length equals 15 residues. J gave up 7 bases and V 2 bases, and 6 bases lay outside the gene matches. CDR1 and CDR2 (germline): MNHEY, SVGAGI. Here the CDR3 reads CASSYGSGTGGTQYF. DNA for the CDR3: TGTGCCAGCAGTTACGGGTCCGGGACAGGGGGGACCCAGTACTTC.

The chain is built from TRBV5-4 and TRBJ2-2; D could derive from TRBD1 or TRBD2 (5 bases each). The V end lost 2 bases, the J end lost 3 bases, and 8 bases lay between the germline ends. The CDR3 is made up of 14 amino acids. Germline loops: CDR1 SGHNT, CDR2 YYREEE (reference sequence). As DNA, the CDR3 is TGTGCCAGCAGCTTAGGGACCCACACCGGGGAGCTGTTTTTT. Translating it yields CASSLGTHTGELFF.

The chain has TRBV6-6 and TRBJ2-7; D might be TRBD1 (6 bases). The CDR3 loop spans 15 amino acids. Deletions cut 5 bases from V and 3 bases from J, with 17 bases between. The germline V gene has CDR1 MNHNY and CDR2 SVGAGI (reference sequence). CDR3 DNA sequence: TGTGCCAGCAGTAACAACAGGGACACAGTCTACGAGCAGTACTTC. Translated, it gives CASSNNRDTVYEQYF.

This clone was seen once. CDR3 DNA: TGTGCCAGCAGTTTCTCGGCGGTGGGGGGGCATGAGCAGTTCTTC. Its translation: CASSFSAVGGHEQFF. V gene TRBV28 combines with J gene TRBJ2-1; tentatively, D is TRBD2 (7 bases). V was cut by 3 bases and J by 8 bases, with 17 bases left in between. The CDR3 consists of 15 residues. The germline V gene encodes CDR1 MDHEN and CDR2 SYDVKM.

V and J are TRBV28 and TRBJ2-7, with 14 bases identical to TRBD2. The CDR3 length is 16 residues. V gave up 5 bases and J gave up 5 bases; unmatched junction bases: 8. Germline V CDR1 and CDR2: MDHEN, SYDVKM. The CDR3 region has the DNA TGTGCCAGCAGTGTTGGGACTAGCGGGAGTTACGACGAGCAGTACTTC. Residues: CASSVGTSGSYDEQYF.

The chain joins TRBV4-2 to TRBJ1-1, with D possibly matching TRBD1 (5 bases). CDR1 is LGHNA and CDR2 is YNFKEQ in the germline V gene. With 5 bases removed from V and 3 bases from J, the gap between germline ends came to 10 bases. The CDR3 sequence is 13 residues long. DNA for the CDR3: TGTGCCAGCAGCTGGGGCCGGGACACTGAAGCTTTCTTT. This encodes CASSWGRDTEAFF.

The CDR3 region is CASSSRWGGRGGGNTEAFF. DNA for the CDR3: TGTGCCAGCAGCTCCCGCTGGGGGGGCAGGGGAGGTGGTAACACTGAAGCTTTCTTT. The V call is TRBV11-2, the J call TRBJ1-1; TRBD1 is a possible D gene (6 bases). CDR3 length equals 19 residues. The V and J ends lost 4 bases and 2 bases respectively, with 26 bases between them. The germline V gene encodes CDR1 SGHAT and CDR2 FQNNGV.

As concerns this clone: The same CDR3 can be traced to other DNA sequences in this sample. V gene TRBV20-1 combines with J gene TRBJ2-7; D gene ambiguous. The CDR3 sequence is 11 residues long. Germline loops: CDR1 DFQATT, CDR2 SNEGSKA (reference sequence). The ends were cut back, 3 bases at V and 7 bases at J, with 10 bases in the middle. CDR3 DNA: TGCAGTGCTAGGGGCCTGAGGGAGCAGTACTTC. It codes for CSARGLREQYF.

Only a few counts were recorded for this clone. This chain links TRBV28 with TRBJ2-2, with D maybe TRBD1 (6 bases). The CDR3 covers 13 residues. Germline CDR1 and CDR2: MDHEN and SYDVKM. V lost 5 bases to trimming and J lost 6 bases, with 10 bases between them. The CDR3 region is CASSVQGAGELFF. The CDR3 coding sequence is TGTGCCAGCAGTGTACAGGGAGCCGGGGAGCTGTTTTTT.

CDR3 bases: TGTGCCAGCAGTTGGCAGGGGAACCAGTACGAGCAGTACTTC. Its protein is CASSWQGNQYEQYF. V usage is TRBV6-5 and J usage is TRBJ2-7; TRBD1 is a possible D gene (6 bases). The V end lost 4 bases, the J end lost 4 bases, and 14 bases lay between the germline ends. This CDR3 contains 14 residues. Germline V gene sequence: CDR1 MNHEY, CDR2 SVGAGI.

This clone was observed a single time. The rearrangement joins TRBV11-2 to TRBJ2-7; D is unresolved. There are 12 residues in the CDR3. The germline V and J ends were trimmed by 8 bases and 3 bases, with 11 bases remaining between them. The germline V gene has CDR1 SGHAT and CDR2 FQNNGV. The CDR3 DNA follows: TGTGCCAGCGGGTTGGGGATCTACGAGCAGTACTTC. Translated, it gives CASGLGIYEQYF.

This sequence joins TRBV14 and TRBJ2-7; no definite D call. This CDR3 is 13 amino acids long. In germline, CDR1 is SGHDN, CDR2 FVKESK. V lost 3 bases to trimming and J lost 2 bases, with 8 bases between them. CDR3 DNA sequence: TGTGCCAGCAGCCATTCAGGTCCCTACGAGCAGTACTTC. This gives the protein CASSHSGPYEQYF.